This T cell receptor beta chain was sequenced in a study of yellow fever vaccine responses in identical twins. Study-level findings and limits: Twins' T cell vaccine responses reportedly looked partly convergent, partly personalized.

The CDR3 sequence is 15 residues long. Germline loops: CDR1 SGHKS, CDR2 YYEKEE (reference sequence). V dropped 0 bases and J dropped 4 bases, with 13 bases sitting between them. Worth noting for this clonotype: Its antigen is still unknown.

One entry per CDR3 protein, called by TCRdb with MiXCR from the RT-PCR reads. The data show about 34,000 distinct CDR3 sequences, 50% to 75% seen once. The material was T cells from blood (PBMCs), unsorted or a sorted subset (not recorded which), obtained before or after yellow fever vaccination (not recorded which). The receptor comes from a woman younger than 35 who received the yellow fever vaccine. The gene calls are TRBV5-5 and TRBJ1-2, with D unclear. In DNA, the CDR3 is TGTGCCAGCAGCTTGGTTCTAGGGTCGAGCTATGGCTACACCTTC. It codes for CASSLVLGSSYGYTF.